This T cell receptor (beta chain) was identified in a study of cytomegalovirus exposure and HLA in healthy donors. This CDR3 contains 14 residues. Germline V gene data show CDR1 as MDHEN and CDR2 as SYDVKM. The V and J ends lost 10 bases and 3 bases, in that order; junction bases with no gene match: 6. This clone was detected ten times or more. Primers for the PCR totalled 60 Vbeta and 13 Jbeta. Clones were sequenced by immunoSEQ multiplex PCR, and TCRdb holds only the in-frame ones, with some missing. The sample lists more than 95,000 clones; 9.5% to 13% were seen once. This TCR was recovered from a man between 40 and 49 years old in good health and CMV-seropositive. The chain combines TRBV28 with TRBJ2-3, with 11 bases fitting TRBD1. The sequencing input was PBMCs. This chain's CDR3 is CATLDRGLTDTQYF. The DNA of the CDR3 is TGTGCCACCTTGGACAGGGGGCTGACAGATACGCAGTATTTT.